This entry lists 27 T cell receptor beta chains sequenced from one sample in a study of the immune and genomic landscape of osteosarcoma. Some clones are missing from TCRdb's copy, which holds only in-frame ones; the method was immunoSEQ multiplex PCR. The table shows approximately 9,400 clones, with over 55% occurring only once. The post-treatment osteosarcoma tumors were primary, local recurrence or metastasis specimens from poor-prognosis patients. Sample: osteosarcoma tumor tissue from the lung. The source is a human donor with osteosarcoma.

The chain is built from TRBV18 and TRBJ2-3; D might be TRBD1 (6 bases). V was trimmed by 2 bases and J by 3 bases, leaving 15 bases between them. Germline lookup yields CDR1 KGHSH and CDR2 LQKENI. The CDR3 is made up of 16 amino acids. CDR3 sequence reads: CASSPNGRGSTDTQYF. The CDR3 region has the DNA TGTGCCAGCTCACCAAACGGCAGGGGTAGTACAGATACGCAGTATTTT.

The V and J genes are TRBV2 and TRBJ1-6; D perhaps matches TRBD1 (6 bases). Trimming removed 8 bases from V and 10 bases from J, with 9 bases in between. Germline V CDR1 and CDR2: SNHLY, FYNNEI. The length of the CDR3 is 11 residues. The CDR3 region is CASQGRSPLHF. The CDR3 nucleotides read TGTGCCAGCCAGGGGCGGTCACCCCTCCACTTT.

V usage is TRBV6-5 and J usage is TRBJ1-3; D is possibly TRBD1 (6 bases). Trimming shortened V by 4 bases and J by 3 bases, and 10 bases separated the two germline ends. The CDR3 length is 14 residues. The V gene's germline CDR1 is MNHEY and CDR2 SVGAGI. CDR3 nucleotides: TGTGCCAGCAGTTTACAGGGTGTTGGAAACACCATATATTTT. It is translated as CASSLQGVGNTIYF.

The chain couples TRBV6-6 to TRBJ2-7; TRBD1 might be the D (5 bases). Germline-derived CDR1 and CDR2 are MNHNY and SVGAGI (reference sequence). The V and J ends lost 6 bases and 2 bases respectively, with 14 bases between them. The CDR3 contains 14 residues. CDR3 in amino acids: CASSPTGSAYEQYF. The CDR3 DNA reads as TGTGCCAGCAGCCCTACAGGTTCCGCCTACGAGCAGTACTTC.

This clone has only a few counts. The V gene is TRBV6-4, the J gene TRBJ2-2, with 7 bases fitting TRBD2. Trimming removed 6 bases from V and 0 bases from J; junction bases left unmatched: 4. This CDR3 has 15 amino acids. Per germline, CDR1 MRHNA and CDR2 SNTAGT. For the CDR3, the DNA is TGTGCCAGCAGCAGCGGGGCCTCGAACACCGGGGAGCTGTTTTTT. It yields the protein CASSSGASNTGELFF.

This clone has just a few counts. J is TRBJ2-2 and V is TRBV28; the match to TRBD2 covers 10 bases. Germline V gene data show CDR1 as MDHEN and CDR2 as SYDVKM. This CDR3 has 17 residues. The V and J ends lost 3 bases and 4 bases, in that order; junction bases with no gene match: 8. The CDR3 protein is CASSFLTSGASTGELFF. For the CDR3, the DNA is TGTGCCAGCAGTTTCCTAACTAGCGGGGCTAGCACCGGGGAGCTGTTTTTT.

The genes are TRBV25-1 and TRBJ2-5, with D perhaps TRBD2 (5 bases). CDR3 length: 14 residues. In germline, CDR1 is MGHDK, CDR2 SYGVNS. V shed 3 bases and J shed 5 bases, with 13 bases lying between them. CDR3 amino acids: CASSDGLAGETQYF. CDR3 nucleotide sequence: TGTGCCAGCAGTGACGGGCTAGCTGGGGAGACCCAGTACTTC.

The chain couples TRBV6-1 to TRBJ2-3; 8 nucleotides agree with TRBD2. The V gene's germline CDR1 is MNHNS and CDR2 SASEGT. This CDR3 spans 14 amino acids. Germline trimming cut 8 bases from V and 4 bases from J; bases unmatched to any gene: 8. This CDR3 reads CASAEREIPDTQYF. DNA of the CDR3: TGTGCCAGCGCGGAGCGGGAGATCCCAGATACGCAGTATTTT.

The chain couples TRBV27 to TRBJ2-2; the match to TRBD2 covers 9 bases. The CDR3 is 17 residues long. Germline values: CDR1 MNHEY, CDR2 SMNVEV (reference sequence). The V segment lost 7 bases and the J segment 4 bases; nucleotides outside the gene matches: 13. The CDR3 loop reads CASTREREAAGTGELFF. The CDR3 DNA is TGTGCCAGCACCAGGGAGCGGGAGGCCGCGGGCACCGGGGAGCTGTTTTTT.

The chain has TRBV6-1 and TRBJ2-7; D might be TRBD2 (6 bases). Germline V gene sequence: CDR1 MNHNS, CDR2 SASEGT. Trimming cost V 1 base and J 5 bases, with 12 bases left between them. This CDR3 contains 14 residues. The CDR3 here is CASSEGREANEQYF. CDR3 in DNA: TGTGCCAGCAGTGAAGGCAGGGAGGCCAACGAGCAGTACTTC.

The CDR3, as DNA: TGTGCCAGCAGCTTGGGGTTAGCGGGAACCACAGATACGCAGTATTTT. Residues: CASSLGLAGTTDTQYF. This chain links TRBV5-8 with TRBJ2-3; TRBD2 agrees at 8 bases. Trimming took 0 bases from V and 2 from J; bases not matched to a gene: 5. CDR1 is SGHTS, CDR2 YDEGEE, per germline. This CDR3 region has 16 residues.

This clone has only a few counts. The J gene is TRBJ2-3, the V gene TRBV2; D may be TRBD2 (6 bases). The CDR3 runs to 16 residues. The V end was cut by 4 bases, the J end by 2 bases, with 16 bases between. Germline V gives CDR1 SNHLY, CDR2 FYNNEI. DNA for the CDR3: TGTGCCAGCAGTGGAGGAGGGGCTAGGACCACAGATACGCAGTATTTT. Protein sequence: CASSGGGARTTDTQYF.

The CDR3 region has the DNA TGTGCCTCGGGACCCCTCTACGAGCAGTACTTC. Its protein product is CASGPLYEQYF. The chain has TRBV30 and TRBJ2-7; D possibly matches TRBD1 or TRBD2 (5 bases each). This CDR3 spans 11 amino acids. Germline V CDR1 and CDR2: GTSNPN, SVGIG (reference sequence). V was trimmed by 7 bases and J by 3 bases, leaving 10 bases between them.

This chain connects TRBV9 to TRBJ2-3, with 13 bases fitting TRBD2. Germline V gene data show CDR1 as SGDLS and CDR2 as YYNGEE. The CDR3 is made up of 16 amino acids. V was clipped by 4 bases and J by 4 bases; unmatched bases: 6. The CDR3 coding sequence is TGTGCCAGCAGCCCCCGGACTAGCGGGAGACCAGATACGCAGTATTTT. It yields the protein CASSPRTSGRPDTQYF.

This chain links TRBV19 with TRBJ1-1; D call uncertain. Trimming removed 7 bases from V and 6 bases from J, with 21 bases in between. CDR3 length: 15 residues. CDR1 and CDR2 from the germline V gene are LNHDA and SQIVND (reference sequence). The CDR3 here is CASIHRVFQRAEAFF. The CDR3 nucleotides are TGTGCCAGTATTCACCGGGTTTTCCAGCGCGCTGAAGCTTTCTTT.

This chain connects TRBV28 to TRBJ1-2, with D possibly matching TRBD1 (5 bases). CDR3 length equals 12 residues. Germline CDR1 reads MDHEN; CDR2 reads SYDVKM. V was clipped by 3 bases and J by 9 bases, with 11 bases between them. CDR3 nucleotide sequence: TGTGCCAGCAGTTTCTTGGGGGAGAGCTACACCTTC. Translation gives CASSFLGESYTF.

This clone was seen more than once but under ten times. Different DNA sequences within this sample yield the same CDR3. V and J are TRBV7-9 and TRBJ2-1; the D gene is possibly TRBD1 (6 bases). Trimming removed 5 bases from V and 0 bases from J, with 14 bases in between. The CDR3 runs 16 residues. CDR1 SEHNR and CDR2 FQNEAQ come from the germline V gene (reference sequence). CDR3 sequence: CASSGERGSSYNEQFF. The CDR3 region has the DNA TGTGCCAGCAGCGGGGAGAGGGGGAGCTCCTACAATGAGCAGTTCTTC.

This clone has only one observation. The CDR3 sequence is CASSLEAGGAPYGYTF. The DNA of the CDR3 is TGTGCCAGCAGCTTAGAAGCAGGGGGCGCCCCCTATGGCTACACCTTC. The chain recombines TRBV7-9 with TRBJ1-2; 8 nucleotides agree with TRBD1. Germline CDR1 reads SEHNR; CDR2 reads FQNEAQ (reference sequence). The trim removed 1 base at V and 4 bases at J, leaving 8 bases unmatched. The length of the CDR3 is 16 residues.

This clone was seen a few times. The CDR3 spells CASSEHTGELFF. The CDR3 coding sequence is TGTGCCAGCAGTGAACACACCGGGGAGCTGTTTTTT. The V call is TRBV6-1, the J call TRBJ2-2; D gene unclear. The V and J ends lost 2 bases and 3 bases respectively, with 1 base between them. CDR3 length: 12 residues. From germline, CDR1 is MNHNS and CDR2 SASEGT.

The chain recombines TRBV27 with TRBJ1-2; perhaps TRBD1 as D (6 bases). V lost 8 bases and J 2 bases, leaving 12 bases between the germline ends. CDR1 MNHEY and CDR2 SMNVEV come from the germline V gene (reference sequence). This CDR3 comprises 13 residues. The CDR3 loop is CASEDSPNYGYTF. Here the CDR3 DNA reads TGTGCCAGCGAGGACAGTCCCAACTATGGCTACACCTTC.

This clone was recorded only once. V usage is TRBV27 and J usage is TRBJ1-1; possible D gene TRBD1, 5 bases. In germline, CDR1 is MNHEY, CDR2 SMNVEV (reference sequence). V lost 8 bases to trimming and J lost 1 base, with 14 bases between them. This CDR3 comprises 14 residues. The CDR3 sequence: CASLHPGGNTEAFF. CDR3 coding DNA: TGTGCCAGCCTCCACCCTGGGGGGAACACTGAAGCTTTCTTT.

The rearrangement joins TRBV7-9 to TRBJ2-5; 7 bases fit TRBD2. CDR3 size: 16 residues. CDR1 is SEHNR, CDR2 FQNEAQ, per germline (reference sequence). V was clipped by 5 bases and J by 3 bases; unmatched bases: 12. The CDR3 is CASSHGRAGPEETQYF. The CDR3, as DNA: TGTGCCAGCAGCCATGGGAGGGCGGGACCGGAAGAGACCCAGTACTTC.

The V gene is TRBV5-6, the J gene TRBJ2-7; 7 bases match TRBD1. CDR1 SGHDT and CDR2 YYEEEE come from the germline V gene. V dropped 3 bases and J dropped 3; count of bases not matched to a gene: 12. The CDR3 is made up of 16 amino acids. CDR3 DNA: TGTGCCAGCAGCTCCCATTTTGAGGGACAGTACTACGAGCAGTACTTC. Protein: CASSSHFEGQYYEQYF.

The chain employs TRBV5-1 and TRBJ1-2, with D tentatively TRBD1 (6 bases). The germline V and J ends were trimmed by 7 bases and 7 bases, with 20 bases remaining between them. This CDR3 is 14 amino acids long. Per germline, CDR1 SGHRS and CDR2 YFSETQ. CDR3 sequence: CASAIGQRESGYTF. The CDR3 bases are TGCGCCAGCGCCATTGGACAGCGGGAGAGTGGCTACACCTTC.

The genes are TRBV6-6 and TRBJ1-1; maybe TRBD1 (6 bases). Looked up from germline, CDR1 is MNHNY and CDR2 is SVGAGI (reference sequence). V gave up 5 bases and J gave up 3 bases, with 10 bases separating them. There are 13 residues in the CDR3. The CDR3 nucleotides are TGTGCCAGCAGTCAGAACAGGGACACTGAAGCTTTCTTT. The encoded protein is CASSQNRDTEAFF.

This rearrangement joins TRBV19 to TRBJ2-1; a possible D gene is TRBD1 (5 bases). The CDR3 extends over 16 amino acids. CDR1 and CDR2 (germline): LNHDA, SQIVND (reference sequence). Trimming left V 6 bases short and J 1 base short, with 16 bases between. The CDR3 nucleotides read TGTGCCAGTAGGCCCGGTCGGGCAGGGTCCTACAATGAGCAGTTCTTC. This encodes CASRPGRAGSYNEQFF.

The chain uses TRBV14 and TRBJ2-5; 9 positions agree with TRBD1. This CDR3 has 17 amino acids. CDR1 and CDR2 (germline): SGHDN, FVKESK. V shed 1 base, J shed 4 bases, and the junction held 10 bases outside the gene matches. CDR3 region: CASSQGLGTGLPETQYF. The CDR3 nucleotides read TGTGCCAGCAGCCAAGGCCTCGGGACAGGGCTCCCAGAGACCCAGTACTTC.